A single sample is the source of the 18 T cell receptor beta chains below, sequenced in a study of T cells in Graves' hyperthyroidism and ophthalmopathy. Amplification of TCR beta CDR3 regions was performed using RNA transcripts as template. An initial round of RT-PCR targeting the TCR CDR3 relied on the HTBI primer set. TCRdb redid the calling of the multiplex PCR reads with MiXCR, one entry per CDR3 protein. The data show under 350,000 distinct CDR3 sequences, 13% seen once. The sequenced sample was blood. The receptors were sampled from a woman in her 30s with Graves' hyperthyroidism that later progressed to Graves' ophthalmopathy.

This clonotype was detected many times. This sequence joins TRBV28 and TRBJ2-7; D remains ambiguous. Germline lookup yields CDR1 MDHEN and CDR2 SYDVKM. Trimming removed 6 bases from V and 6 bases from J, with 12 bases in between. This CDR3 spans 12 amino acids. The CDR3 nucleotides read TGTGCCAGCAGCCTGGGCCAGTTCGAGCAGTACTTC. This translates into CASSLGQFEQYF.

This clonotype was counted only a few times. At one boundary the junction diverges from the germline segment, which might be a read error. This sequence joins TRBV30 and TRBJ2-5; 7 bases map to TRBD1. Germline V gene data show CDR1 as GTSNPN and CDR2 as SVGIG (reference sequence). CDR3 size: 14 residues. The DNA for the CDR3 is TGTACCTGGAGTGTACCACAGGGGTTGAAGACCCAGTACTTC. Translation gives CTWSVPQGLKTQYF.

This clonotype was detected ten times or more. The chain employs TRBV12-3 or TRBV12-4 and TRBJ2-7; 9 nucleotides agree with TRBD2. The CDR3 has 16 residues. The V gene end was trimmed by 3 bases and the J gene end by 0 bases; junction bases not matched to a gene: 6. In DNA, the CDR3 is TGTGCCAGCAGTTTGCGGCTAGCGGGGACCTCCTACGAGCAGTACTTC. Its translation is CASSLRLAGTSYEQYF.

This sequence joins TRBV4-1 and TRBJ2-7; 13 bases are shared with TRBD2. CDR3 length equals 17 residues. V was clipped by 2 bases and J by 4 bases; unmatched bases: 8. CDR1 and CDR2 from the germline V gene are MGHRA and YSYEKL. Here the CDR3 reads CASSQFTSGRASYEQYF. CDR3 DNA: TGCGCCAGCAGCCAATTTACTAGCGGGAGGGCTTCTTACGAGCAGTACTTC.

This clonotype was recorded many times. The rearrangement uses TRBV27 and TRBJ1-2, with D perhaps matching TRBD1 (5 bases). This CDR3 contains 15 residues. V lost 7 bases, J lost 2 bases, and 17 bases lay in between. The germline CDR1 and CDR2 sequences are MNHEY and SMNVEV (reference sequence). DNA for the CDR3: TGTGCCAGCACCATTAGGCCAGGGCTGAACTATGGCTACACCTTC. This translates into CASTIRPGLNYGYTF.

This clonotype was counted many times. This chain links TRBV6-2 or TRBV6-3 with TRBJ2-1; the D gene could be TRBD1 or TRBD2 (7 bases each). Germline V CDR1 and CDR2: MNHEY, SVGEGT. V lost 2 bases, J lost 4 bases, and 15 bases lay in between. This CDR3 is 16 amino acids long. The CDR3, as DNA: TGTGCCAGCAGTTACGGCAGGGGGGGAGGATACAATGAGCAGTTCTTC. Its translation: CASSYGRGGGYNEQFF.

This clonotype was found many times. J is TRBJ2-3 and V is TRBV6-6; 9 nucleotides align to TRBD1. Trimming at V came to 2 bases and at J to 4 bases, leaving 7 bases not matched to a gene. This CDR3 has 16 amino acids. Germline-derived CDR1 and CDR2 are MNHNY and SVGAGI (reference sequence). The CDR3 coding sequence is TGTGCCAGCAGTTACCCGGGACAGGGAGGGGCAGATACGCAGTATTTT. Translated: CASSYPGQGGADTQYF.

This clonotype came up many times. The V call is TRBV19, the J call TRBJ2-2, with 10 nucleotides matching TRBD1. V was clipped by 2 bases and J by 4 bases; unmatched bases: 10. The V gene's germline CDR1 is LNHDA and CDR2 SQIVND (reference sequence). This CDR3 has 18 residues. CDR3 bases: TGTGCCAGTAGTATAACGTTCCGACAGGGGGCCGTCACCGGGGAGCTGTTTTTT. Residues: CASSITFRQGAVTGELFF. Looking up the rest from reference TRBV19 and TRBJ2-2 gives the full variable domain: DGGITQSPKYLFRKEGQNVTLSCEQNLNHDAMYWYRQDPGQGLRLIYYSQIVNDFQKGDIAEGYSVSREKKESFPLTVTSAQKNPTAFYLCASSITFRQGAVTGELFFGEGSRLTVL.

This clonotype was recorded at least ten times. The chain has TRBV2 and TRBJ2-7, with 7 nucleotides matching TRBD2. Germline V CDR1 and CDR2: SNHLY, FYNNEI. J gave up 2 bases and V 3 bases, and 7 bases lay outside the gene matches. The CDR3 contains 15 residues. Here the CDR3 DNA reads TGTGCCAGCAGTGATAAGGGACTACTTACCTACGAGCAGTACTTC. Translating gives CASSDKGLLTYEQYF.

Points on this clonotype: Being one base from a much bigger clone, this may be a read error. Because it lacks the conserved phenylalanine or tryptophan at the end, this CDR3 is likely a read error. The chain recombines TRBV20-1 with TRBJ2-1, with unresolved D. The CDR3 has 14 amino acids. The V end was cut by 6 bases, the J end by 2 bases, with 14 bases between. CDR1 is DFQATT, CDR2 SNEGSKA, per germline (reference sequence). The CDR3 spells CSASVGNTYNEQFS. The DNA for the CDR3 is TGCAGTGCAAGTGTGGGCAACACCTACAATGAGCAGTTCTCC.

The CDR3, as DNA: TGTGCCAGCTCACCCATCCCGGGTCCCACCTACGAGCAGTACTTC. Amino acids: CASSPIPGPTYEQYF. The V gene is TRBV18, the J gene TRBJ2-7; D is undetermined. Trimming removed 3 bases from V and 2 bases from J, with 14 bases in between. The CDR3 runs to 15 residues. Germline V gene lookup returns CDR1 KGHSH and CDR2 LQKENI.

This clonotype showed up many times. The chain is built from TRBV7-9 and TRBJ2-1; D gene uncertain. V gave up 4 bases and J gave up 6 bases, with 7 bases separating them. The CDR3 is 12 amino acids. Germline CDR1 is SEHNR and CDR2 is FQNEAQ (reference sequence). In nucleotides, the CDR3 is TGTGCCAGCAGCTCGATTAGCAATGAGCAGTTCTTC. This sequence encodes CASSSISNEQFF.

This clonotype was observed many times. CDR3 in DNA: TGTGCCAGCAGTTTCACGGTCAGGGCGGGGACCTACAATGAGCAGTTCTTC. This sequence encodes CASSFTVRAGTYNEQFF. The gene calls are TRBV28 and TRBJ2-1, with TRBD2 as a possible D gene (6 bases). CDR1 is MDHEN, CDR2 SYDVKM, per germline. This CDR3 has 17 amino acids. Trimming took 3 bases from V and 2 from J, leaving 17 bases between them.

There are many counts of this clonotype. CDR3 in amino acids: CASRKQGFGEQYF. The CDR3 bases are TGTGCCAGCAGGAAACAGGGATTCGGCGAGCAGTACTTC. The chain employs TRBV12-3 or TRBV12-4 and TRBJ2-7, with TRBD1 as a possible D gene (6 bases). Trimming pared 6 bases from V and 6 bases from J, leaving 15 bases between. This CDR3 region has 13 residues.

In its sample, this clonotype was seen many times. The rearrangement joins TRBV5-8 to TRBJ2-5; 8 bases align to TRBD1. J lost 4 bases, V lost 5 bases, and 10 bases had no gene match. This CDR3 has 15 amino acids. Germline CDR1 is SGHTS and CDR2 is YDEGEE. In nucleotides, the CDR3 is TGTGCCAGCAGTCCAGGACAGGGATGGGGAGAGACCCAGTACTTC. Protein product: CASSPGQGWGETQYF.

This clonotype was recorded a few times. The chain combines TRBV20-1 with TRBJ2-1; D gene uncertain. Germline CDR1 and CDR2: DFQATT and SNEGSKA (reference sequence). The CDR3 spans 14 residues. Trimming took off 0 bases at V and 3 bases at J, with 9 bases between the two ends. Here the CDR3 reads CSARDTDNYNEQFF. DNA of the CDR3: TGCAGTGCTAGAGATACGGATAACTACAATGAGCAGTTCTTC.

This clonotype has just one count. The V call is TRBV9, the J call TRBJ2-1, with 10 bases matching TRBD2. The germline V gene has CDR1 SGDLS and CDR2 YYNGEE. Trimming took 4 bases from V and 1 from J; bases not matched to a gene: 11. The CDR3 length is 18 residues. CDR3 sequence (DNA): TGTGCCAGCAGCATCTCCTCGACACTAGCGGGATCCTACAATGAGCAGTTCTTC. Protein: CASSISSTLAGSYNEQFF.

This clonotype came up many times. The rearrangement joins TRBV7-2 to TRBJ2-2; D gene ambiguous. The germline V and J ends were trimmed by 2 bases and 0 bases, with 10 bases remaining between them. CDR3 size: 16 residues. Per the germline V gene, CDR1 is SGHTA and CDR2 is FQGNSA. In nucleotides, the CDR3 is TGTGCCAGCAGCTTACCAGGTGGTCCGAACACCGGGGAGCTGTTTTTT. Translation: CASSLPGGPNTGELFF.